This TCR beta chain was identified during a study of CD8 T cells in Susac syndrome. Notes on the study in general: TCR sequencing and HLA analysis covered a relatively small number of individuals.

This clonotype appeared a single time. Antigen specificity is unknown. It was with random hexamers that about 0.45 to 1 ug RNA was reverse transcribed. The immunoSEQ assay covered 54 Vbeta and 13 Jbeta segments for CDR3. TCRdb processed the immunoSEQ multiplex PCR reads anew with MiXCR; each CDR3 protein has one entry. The table lists more than 250,000 distinct CDR3 sequences, about 90% of them singletons. V lost 0 bases to trimming and J lost 4 bases, with 9 bases between them. The CDR3 runs 13 residues. Germline lookup yields CDR1 SQVTM and CDR2 ANQGSEA. CD8+ and CD4+ blood T cells underwent TCR beta sequencing.

This TCR was sampled from a human donor with multiple sclerosis. This chain uses TRBV29-1 with TRBJ2-5; D tentatively fits TRBD1 or TRBD2 (5 bases each). Sequenced input: CD4+ T cells from PBMCs. Here the CDR3 DNA reads TGCAGCGTTGAAGATTCCGGGGCAGAGACCCAGTACTTC. Its protein is CSVEDSGAETQYF.